These T cell receptor beta chains were read from a single sample in a study of cytomegalovirus exposure and HLA in healthy donors. Method: immunoSEQ multiplex PCR; TCRdb's copy keeps in-frame clones and lacks some. The sample shows about 97,000 clones, 81% of them seen only once. Specimen: PBMCs. The receptor set was obtained from a man in his forties or fifties in good health and CMV-seropositive. Each CDR3 is given with its conserved first and last residue. D genes are given only for firm matches. Not every row has a clone size; where given, it reads once, few, many or a size class.

D,V,size,J,CDR3,DNA
.,TRBV5-8,.,TRBJ2-4,CASSLRGTAKLAKNSQYF,TGTGCCAGCAGCTTGCGGGGCACTGCGAAACTAGCCAAAAACAGTCAGTACTTC
TRBD2,TRBV14,.,TRBJ2-1,CASSRPGTSVPDEQFF,TGTGCCAGCAGCCGGCCCGGGACTAGCGTCCCGGATGAGCAGTTCTTC
.,TRBV2,.,TRBJ1-2,CASSPESGGYTF,TGTGCCAGCAGTCCGGAGTCGGGGGGCTACACCTTC
TRBD2,TRBV29-1,.,TRBJ2-1,CSVDSGGGSYNEQFF,TGCAGCGTTGATAGTGGGGGGGGCTCCTACAATGAGCAGTTCTTC
TRBD1,TRBV11-2,.,TRBJ1-4,CASSPTDREWDEKLFF,TGTGCCAGCAGCCCAACCGACAGGGAGTGGGATGAAAAACTGTTTTTT
.,TRBV28,.,TRBJ2-2,CASSLRRGPNTGELFF,TGTGCCAGCAGTTTACGGAGGGGTCCGAACACCGGGGAGCTGTTTTTT
TRBD1,TRBV2,.,TRBJ2-7,CASSPQGETYEQYF,TGTGCCAGCAGTCCTCAGGGGGAGACCTACGAGCAGTACTTC
TRBD1,TRBV23-1,.,TRBJ2-1,CASSHVIHDRGQWNEQFF,TGCGCCAGCAGTCACGTCATCCATGACAGGGGGCAATGGAATGAGCAGTTCTTC
.,TRBV18,.,TRBJ1-1,CASSLRDTTEAFF,TGTGCCAGCTCACTCCGGGACACCACTGAAGCTTTCTTT
TRBD1,TRBV4-1,once,TRBJ2-1,CASSRPGTGFNRDEQFF,TGCGCCAGCAGCCGTCCCGGGACAGGGTTCAATCGGGATGAGCAGTTCTTC
TRBD2,TRBV5-1,.,TRBJ2-4,CASSLEGSGSAYIQYF,TGCGCCAGCAGCTTGGAGGGTAGCGGGAGTGCGTACATTCAGTACTTC
.,TRBV11-3,.,TRBJ1-2,CASSLGGGRGYTF,TGTGCCAGCAGCTTAGGTGGGGGCCGCGGCTACACCTTC
.,TRBV9,.,TRBJ2-3,CASRGGSTDTQYF,TGTGCCAGCCGTGGGGGGAGCACAGATACGCAGTATTTT
TRBD2,TRBV5-4,.,TRBJ2-7,CASSPNLAGVRYEQYF,TGTGCCAGCAGCCCAAATCTAGCGGGAGTGAGGTACGAGCAGTACTTC
TRBD1,TRBV9,.,TRBJ1-4,CASSVKGGRQGNEKLFF,TGTGCCAGCAGCGTAAAGGGGGGCAGACAGGGAAATGAAAAACTGTTTTTT
.,TRBV7-9,.,TRBJ1-1,CASSLEPVAEAFF,TGTGCCAGCAGCTTAGAGCCGGTTGCTGAAGCTTTCTTT
TRBD1,TRBV28,.,TRBJ2-6,CASSPGGAGVWPGANVLTF,TGTGCCAGCAGCCCAGGGGGCGCTGGGGTGTGGCCTGGGGCCAACGTCCTGACTTTC
.,TRBV28,.,TRBJ1-1,CASRSIFGWAFF,TGTGCCAGCAGGTCCATCTTTGGCTGGGCTTTCTTT
.,TRBV5-1,.,TRBJ2-4,CASSLSQSKNSQYF,TGCGCCAGCAGCTTGAGTCAGAGCAAAAACAGTCAGTACTTC
TRBD1,TRBV28,.,TRBJ2-7,CASNPGQGAYEQYF,TGTGCCAGCAACCCGGGACAGGGGGCTTACGAGCAGTACTTC